The sequence of this T cell receptor beta chain was determined in a study of T cells in Graves' hyperthyroidism and ophthalmopathy. In the study overall: Specimen type is peripheral blood, collected at initial diagnosis prior to any treatment.

For ophthalmopathy patients, the Clinical Activity Score was at least 3 and the NOSPECS grade at least 4; duration was under 3 months. The CDR3 regions of TCR beta were amplified from RNA transcripts. The HTBI primer set served for first-round RT-PCR of the TCR CDR3. From the multiplex PCR reads, TCRdb called clonotypes with MiXCR, one entry per CDR3 protein. The data show approximately 490,000 distinct CDR3 sequences, roughly 22% seen once. This CDR3 comprises 13 residues. Trimming stripped 4 bases from V and 6 bases from J, with 13 bases between. Germline V gene lookup returns CDR1 LGHDT and CDR2 YNNKEL (reference sequence).

The sequenced sample consisted of blood. The TCR sequence derives from a woman in her seventies with Graves' ophthalmopathy. The J gene is TRBJ2-7, the V gene TRBV3-1, with TRBD2 as a possible D gene (5 bases). The CDR3 spells CASSPRDNSEQYF. The CDR3 region has the DNA TGTGCCAGCAGCCCCCGGGATAACAGCGAGCAGTACTTC.